This T cell receptor beta chain originates from a study of shared clonotypes between healthy human individuals. Overall study findings and caveats: Non-shared clonotypes had lower generation probabilities than clonotypes shared by all four sorted-subset donors. Genetic and exposure-history diversity was limited by the small donor number. Memory subsets generally showed smaller estimated richness than naive subsets did.

The method was immunoSEQ multiplex PCR; TCRdb's version includes in-frame clones alone and lacks a portion of them. The sample lists some 700,000 clones, roughly 88% occurring once. In regard to this clone: What it recognizes is unknown.

CD45RO+ cells and CCR7-negative CD45RA+ TemRA cells were combined as CD8 memory. The TCR originated in a man between 18 and 29 years old in good health. Some clones in this sample may be carry-over from other donors' samples. The sample consisted of memory CD8+ T cells from PBMCs. Subset defined: CD45RO+ cells pooled with CCR7-negative TemRA cells.

This CDR3 reads CASRVGVKANYGYTF. The CDR3 region has the DNA TGTGCCAGCAGGGTGGGGGTGAAAGCTAACTATGGCTACACCTTC. V is TRBV6-1 and J is TRBJ1-2; tentative D call: TRBD1 (5 bases). V lost 6 bases, J lost 0 bases, and 14 bases lay in between. There are 15 residues in the CDR3. Germline CDR1 is MNHNS and CDR2 is SASEGT.